The T cell receptor (beta chain) under discussion was sequenced for a study of a mutant IDH1 vaccine in newly diagnosed glioma. For the study at large: Vaccine administration was initiated 4-6 weeks following radiotherapy alone, or with temozolomide cycles. The sex distribution of treated patients was roughly 62% male and around 38% female, with a mean age of approximately 40 years.

This sample's time point: week 11, during vaccination. Vaccination comprised doses that each held 300 ug of mutant IDH1 20-mer peptide, plus topical imiquimod. Data came from immunoSEQ multiplex PCR; TCRdb stores just in-frame clones and leaves some out. The repertoire consists of 60,000 to 75,000 clones, with 84% occurring once and the leading ten covering approximately 3.8%. Between the trimmed V and J ends, which lost 5 bases and 6 bases, there was a span of 10 bases. The CDR3 contains 12 residues. Germline loops: CDR1 LNHDA, CDR2 SQIVND (reference sequence). In the case of this clone: The antigen remains undetermined.

This TCR was recovered from a man aged 25 to 40 with glioma. This sample comprised PBMCs, obtained from a glioma patient whose treatment included an IDH1 peptide vaccine. The chain is built from TRBV19 and TRBJ2-5; a weak D match, TRBD1 (6 bases). The DNA for the CDR3 is TGTGCCAGTAGTGGCGGACAGCAGACCCAGTACTTC. This sequence encodes CASSGGQQTQYF. The entire variable domain, with the rest obtained from reference TRBV19 and TRBJ2-5, is as follows: DGGITQSPKYLFRKEGQNVTLSCEQNLNHDAMYWYRQDPGQGLRLIYYSQIVNDFQKGDIAEGYSVSREKKESFPLTVTSAQKNPTAFYLCASSGGQQTQYFGPGTRLLVL.